This T cell receptor beta chain was recorded in a study of blood T cell repertoires in COVID-19. For the study at large: Sites in the United States, Italy and Spain provided acute and convalescent COVID-19 samples. PBMCs, B-cell-depleted T cells, or T cells were the source of the cDNA or gDNA that made up the material.

In the source study's methods: Reference gene primers were amplified, and this amplification served to estimate nucleated cell counts. Data came from immunoSEQ multiplex PCR; TCRdb stores just in-frame clones and leaves some out. V, J and clone size are taken as reported in that table, and D and trimming were inferred from the DNA itself. The sample has about 140,000 clones, 77% seen once. This clone was seen more than once but under ten times. The sample carries other DNA sequences with the same CDR3. Germline values: CDR1 SEHNR, CDR2 FQNEAQ (reference sequence). Trimming took off 5 bases at V and 6 bases at J, with 11 bases between the two ends. The CDR3 sequence is 12 residues long.

The chain has TRBV7-9 and TRBJ2-7; possible D gene TRBD1, 6 bases. Input material: peripheral blood. The TCR comes from a woman between 50 and 59 years old with active or convalescent COVID-19. As DNA, the CDR3 is TGTGCCAGCAGCAGCAGAGGGGGCGAGCAGTACTTC. Residues: CASSSRGGEQYF.